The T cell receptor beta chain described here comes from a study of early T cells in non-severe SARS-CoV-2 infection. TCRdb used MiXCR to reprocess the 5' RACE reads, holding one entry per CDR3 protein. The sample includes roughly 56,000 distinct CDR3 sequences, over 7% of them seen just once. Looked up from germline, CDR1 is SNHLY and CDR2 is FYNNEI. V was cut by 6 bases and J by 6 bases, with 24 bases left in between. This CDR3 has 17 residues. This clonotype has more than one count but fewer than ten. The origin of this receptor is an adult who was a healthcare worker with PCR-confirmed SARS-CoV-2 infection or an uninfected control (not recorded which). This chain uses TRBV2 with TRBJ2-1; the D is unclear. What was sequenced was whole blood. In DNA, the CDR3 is TGTGCCAGCAGGGATACCCTCTTACGACCAAATAGCAATGAGCAGTTCTTC. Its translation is CASRDTLLRPNSNEQFF.